This T cell receptor beta chain originates from a study of blood T cell repertoires in COVID-19. About the study: The United States, Italy and Spain were the sources of the acute and convalescent COVID-19 samples. PBMCs, B-cell-depleted T cells, or T cells were the source of the cDNA or gDNA that made up the material.

As originally analysed: Estimation of nucleated cell counts relied on the amplification of reference gene primers. Generated by immunoSEQ multiplex PCR, the TCRdb table keeps only in-frame clones and is missing some. The V and J calls and the clone size are those of that table, but D and trimming were determined from the DNA. The sample contains roughly 250,000 clones, 87% of which appear only once. Participants, about 18 to 90 years old, spanned approximately 25 US areas. J lost 1 base, V lost 0 bases, and 5 bases had no gene match. The CDR3 has 17 residues. The V gene's germline CDR1 is SQVTM and CDR2 ANQGSEA.

This TCR was sampled from a woman aged 25 to 45 with acute COVID-19. The sample consisted of PBMCs or T cells enriched from blood (not recorded which). The J gene is TRBJ2-3, the V gene TRBV29-1; 12 nucleotides align to TRBD2. This CDR3 reads CSVEDLAGGRGTDTQYF. The CDR3 coding sequence is TGCAGCGTTGAAGATCTAGCGGGAGGGCGGGGCACAGATACGCAGTATTTT.